Described below is a single T cell receptor beta chain sequence and its context. The data were taken from a study of T cell responses to AZD1222 COVID-19 vaccine. The data were produced by immunoSEQ multiplex PCR, yet TCRdb's version contains in-frame clones alone and is incomplete. The sample lists roughly 96,000 clones, around nine tenths seen once, with roughly an eighth in the top ten. Germline V gives CDR1 SEHNR, CDR2 FQNEAQ (reference sequence). This CDR3 spans 12 amino acids. With 5 bases removed from V and 8 bases from J, the gap between germline ends came to 12 bases. The rearrangement uses TRBV7-9 and TRBJ1-1; tentatively, D is TRBD1 (6 bases). The receptor comes from an adult who received the AZD1222 COVID-19 vaccine. The sample consisted of peripheral blood, taken 28 days after the second AZD1222 dose. CDR3 sequence: CASSRTDLEAFF. DNA of the CDR3: TGTGCCAGCAGCCGGACAGATCTAGAAGCTTTCTTT.